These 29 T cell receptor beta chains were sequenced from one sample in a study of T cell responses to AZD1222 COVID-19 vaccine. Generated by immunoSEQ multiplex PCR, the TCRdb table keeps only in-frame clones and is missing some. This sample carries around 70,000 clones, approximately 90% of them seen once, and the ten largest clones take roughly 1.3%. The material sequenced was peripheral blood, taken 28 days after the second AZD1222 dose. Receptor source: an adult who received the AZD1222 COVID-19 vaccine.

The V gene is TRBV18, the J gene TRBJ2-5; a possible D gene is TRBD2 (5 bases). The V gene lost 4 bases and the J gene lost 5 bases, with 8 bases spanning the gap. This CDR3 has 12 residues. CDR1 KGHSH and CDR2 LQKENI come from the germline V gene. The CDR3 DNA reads TGTGCCAGCTCACGGAGGAAGGAGACCCAGTACTTC. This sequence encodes CASSRRKETQYF.

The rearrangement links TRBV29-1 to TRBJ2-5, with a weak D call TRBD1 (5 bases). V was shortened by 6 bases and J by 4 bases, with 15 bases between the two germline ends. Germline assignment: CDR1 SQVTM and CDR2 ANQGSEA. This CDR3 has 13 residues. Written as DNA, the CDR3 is TGCAGCGTGGCGGTCCAGGGTAGAGAGACCCAGTACTTC. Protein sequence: CSVAVQGRETQYF.

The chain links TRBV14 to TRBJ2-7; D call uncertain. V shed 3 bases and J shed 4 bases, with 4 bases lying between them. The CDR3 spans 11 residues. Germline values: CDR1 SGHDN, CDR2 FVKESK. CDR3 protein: CASSHHYEQYF. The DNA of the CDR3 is TGTGCCAGCAGCCACCATTACGAGCAGTACTTC.

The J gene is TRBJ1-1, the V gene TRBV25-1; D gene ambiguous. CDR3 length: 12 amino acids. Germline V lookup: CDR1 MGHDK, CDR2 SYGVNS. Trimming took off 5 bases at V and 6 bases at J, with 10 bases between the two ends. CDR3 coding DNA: TGTGCCAGCAGTTCAACCTTCGCTGAAGCTTTCTTT. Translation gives CASSSTFAEAFF.

The CDR3 DNA reads TGTGCCAGCAGCCAAGAAGCCGGGTCCTACGAGCAGTACTTC. Translated: CASSQEAGSYEQYF. The chain joins TRBV3-1 (or the pseudogene TRBV3-2) to TRBJ2-7; D remains unclear. The CDR3 runs to 14 residues. Germline assignment: CDR1 LGHDT and CDR2 YNNKEL (reference sequence). Trimming removed 0 bases from V and 1 base from J, with 7 bases in between.

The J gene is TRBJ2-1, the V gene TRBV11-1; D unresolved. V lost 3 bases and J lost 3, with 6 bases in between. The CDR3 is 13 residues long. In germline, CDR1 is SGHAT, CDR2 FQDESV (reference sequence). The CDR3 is CASSLHGYNEQFF. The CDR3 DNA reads TGTGCCAGCAGCTTGCACGGCTACAATGAGCAGTTCTTC.

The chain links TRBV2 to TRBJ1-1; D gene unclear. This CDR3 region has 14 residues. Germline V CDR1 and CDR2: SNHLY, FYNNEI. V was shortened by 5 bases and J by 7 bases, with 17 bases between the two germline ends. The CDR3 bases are TGTGCCAGCAGTATACACGGAGGGTTGGGTGAAGCTTTCTTT. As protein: CASSIHGGLGEAFF.

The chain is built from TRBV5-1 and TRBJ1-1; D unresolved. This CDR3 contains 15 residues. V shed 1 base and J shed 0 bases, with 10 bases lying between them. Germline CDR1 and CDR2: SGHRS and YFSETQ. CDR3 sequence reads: CASSLISSMNTEAFF. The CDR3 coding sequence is TGCGCCAGCAGCTTGATCAGCAGCATGAACACTGAAGCTTTCTTT.

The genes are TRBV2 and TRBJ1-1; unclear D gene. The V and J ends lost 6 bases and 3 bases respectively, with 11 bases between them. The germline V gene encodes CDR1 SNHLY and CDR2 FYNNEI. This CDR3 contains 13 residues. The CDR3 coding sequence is TGTGCCAGCAGCGAACAGAGATACACTGAAGCTTTCTTT. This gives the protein CASSEQRYTEAFF. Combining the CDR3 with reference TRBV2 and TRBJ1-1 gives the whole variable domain EPEVTQTPSHQVTQMGQEVILRCVPISNHLYFYWYRQILGQKVEFLVSFYNNEISEKSEIFDDQFSVERPDGSNFTLKIRSTKLEDSAMYFCASSEQRYTEAFFGQGTRLTVV.

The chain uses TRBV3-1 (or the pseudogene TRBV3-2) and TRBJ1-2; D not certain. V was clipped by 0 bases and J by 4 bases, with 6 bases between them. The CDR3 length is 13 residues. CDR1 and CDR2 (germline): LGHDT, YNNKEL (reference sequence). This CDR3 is CASSQDRAYGYTF. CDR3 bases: TGTGCCAGCAGCCAAGATCGGGCCTATGGCTACACCTTC.

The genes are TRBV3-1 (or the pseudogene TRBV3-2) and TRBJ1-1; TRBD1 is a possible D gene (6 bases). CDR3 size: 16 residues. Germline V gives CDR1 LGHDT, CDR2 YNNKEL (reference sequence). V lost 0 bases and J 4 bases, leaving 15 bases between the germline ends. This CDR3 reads CASSQEARTGRTEAFF. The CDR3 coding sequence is TGTGCCAGCAGCCAAGAAGCGAGAACAGGGCGCACTGAAGCTTTCTTT.

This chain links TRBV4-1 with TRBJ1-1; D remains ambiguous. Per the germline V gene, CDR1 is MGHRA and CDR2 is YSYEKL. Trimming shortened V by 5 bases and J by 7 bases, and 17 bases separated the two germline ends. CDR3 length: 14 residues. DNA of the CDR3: TGCGCCAGCAGCAATTTCCCGGGCTCGCGTGAAGCTTTCTTT. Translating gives CASSNFPGSREAFF.

The CDR3 sequence: CASSLQAGQSYEQYF. DNA for the CDR3: TGTGCCAGCAGTCTCCAAGCGGGACAGTCATACGAGCAGTACTTC. This chain links TRBV27 with TRBJ2-7; D possibly matches TRBD1 or TRBD2 (7 bases each). From germline, CDR1 is MNHEY and CDR2 SMNVEV (reference sequence). Trimming took 5 bases from V and 4 from J, leaving 18 bases between them. The CDR3 totals 15 residues.

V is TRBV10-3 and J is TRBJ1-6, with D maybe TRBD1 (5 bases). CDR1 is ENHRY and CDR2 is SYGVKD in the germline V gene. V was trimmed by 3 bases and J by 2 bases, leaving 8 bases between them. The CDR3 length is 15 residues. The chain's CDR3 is CAISDRATYNSPLHF. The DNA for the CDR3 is TGTGCCATCAGTGACAGGGCCACCTATAATTCACCCCTCCACTTT.

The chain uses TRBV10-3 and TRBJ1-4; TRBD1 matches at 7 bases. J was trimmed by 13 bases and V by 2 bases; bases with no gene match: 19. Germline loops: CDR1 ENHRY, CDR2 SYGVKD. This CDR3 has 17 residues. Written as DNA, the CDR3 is TGTGCCATCAGTGAGCCCTATGGGACAGACGCCCCCAAAGGACTGTTTTTT. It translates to CAISEPYGTDAPKGLFF.

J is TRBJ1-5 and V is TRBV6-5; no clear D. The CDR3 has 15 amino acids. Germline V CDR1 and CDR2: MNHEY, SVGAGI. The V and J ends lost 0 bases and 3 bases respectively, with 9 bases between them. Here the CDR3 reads CASSYSSGINQPQHF. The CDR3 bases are TGTGCCAGCAGTTACTCGTCAGGAATCAATCAGCCCCAGCATTTT.

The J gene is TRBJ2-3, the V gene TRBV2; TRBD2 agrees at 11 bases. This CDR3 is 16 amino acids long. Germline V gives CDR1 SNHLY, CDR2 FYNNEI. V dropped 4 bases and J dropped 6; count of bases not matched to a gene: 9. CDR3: CASSGLSSGRRDTQYF. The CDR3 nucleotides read TGTGCCAGCAGTGGGCTCTCTAGCGGGAGGAGGGATACGCAGTATTTT.

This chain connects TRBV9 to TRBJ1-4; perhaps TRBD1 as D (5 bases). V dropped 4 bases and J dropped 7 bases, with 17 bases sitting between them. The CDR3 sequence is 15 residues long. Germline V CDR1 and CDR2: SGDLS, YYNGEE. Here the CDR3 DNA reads TGTGCCAGCAGCCCAGGGACTCCGGGAGGTGAAAAACTGTTTTTT. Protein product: CASSPGTPGGEKLFF.

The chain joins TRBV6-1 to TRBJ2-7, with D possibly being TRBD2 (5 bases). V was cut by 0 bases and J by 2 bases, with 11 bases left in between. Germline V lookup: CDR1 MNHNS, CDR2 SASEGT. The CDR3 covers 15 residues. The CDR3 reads CASSEAASLTYEQYF. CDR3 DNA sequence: TGTGCCAGCAGTGAAGCGGCTAGCTTAACCTACGAGCAGTACTTC.

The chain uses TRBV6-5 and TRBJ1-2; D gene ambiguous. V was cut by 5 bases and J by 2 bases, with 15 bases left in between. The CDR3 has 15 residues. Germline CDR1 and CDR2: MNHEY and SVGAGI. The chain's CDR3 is CASSPIGRMNYGYTF. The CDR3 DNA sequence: TGTGCCAGCAGTCCAATTGGACGGATGAACTATGGCTACACCTTC.

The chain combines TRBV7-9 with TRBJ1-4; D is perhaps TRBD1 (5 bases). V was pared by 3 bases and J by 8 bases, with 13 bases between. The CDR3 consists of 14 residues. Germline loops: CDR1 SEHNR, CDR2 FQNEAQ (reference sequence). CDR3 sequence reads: CASSFGREGEKLFF. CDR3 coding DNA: TGTGCCAGCAGCTTTGGACGGGAGGGGGAAAAACTGTTTTTT.

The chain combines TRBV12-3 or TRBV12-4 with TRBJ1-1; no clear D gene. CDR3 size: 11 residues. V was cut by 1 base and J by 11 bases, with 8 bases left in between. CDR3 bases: TGTGCCAGCAGTTTAGAACGGTCCGCTTTCTTT. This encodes CASSLERSAFF.

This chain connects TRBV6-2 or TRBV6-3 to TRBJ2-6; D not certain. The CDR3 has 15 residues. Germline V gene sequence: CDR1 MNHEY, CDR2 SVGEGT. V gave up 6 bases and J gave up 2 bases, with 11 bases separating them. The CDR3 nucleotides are TGTGCCAGCAGCCAAATGGCGGCTGGGGCCAACGTCCTGACTTTC. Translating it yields CASSQMAAGANVLTF.

Written as DNA, the CDR3 is TGTGCCAGCAGCTTTAGAGGGGGAGGTCGGGCCTACGAGCAGTACTTC. This translates into CASSFRGGGRAYEQYF. V gene TRBV5-4 combines with J gene TRBJ2-7; D may be TRBD1 or TRBD2 (6 bases each). Deletions cut 2 bases from V and 2 bases from J, with 17 bases between. Germline CDR1 SGHNT, CDR2 YYREEE (reference sequence). The CDR3 runs 16 residues.

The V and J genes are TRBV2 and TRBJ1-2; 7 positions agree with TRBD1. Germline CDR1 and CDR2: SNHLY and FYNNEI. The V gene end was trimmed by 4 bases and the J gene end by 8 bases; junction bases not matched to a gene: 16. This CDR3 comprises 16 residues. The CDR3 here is CASSGNRAKGAQGYTF. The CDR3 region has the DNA TGTGCCAGCAGTGGAAATCGTGCGAAGGGGGCGCAAGGCTACACCTTC.

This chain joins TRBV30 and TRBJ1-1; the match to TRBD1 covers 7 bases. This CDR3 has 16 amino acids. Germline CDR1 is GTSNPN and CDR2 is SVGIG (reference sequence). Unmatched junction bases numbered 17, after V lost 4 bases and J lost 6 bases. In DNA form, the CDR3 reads TGTGCCTGGACCCCGCGACAGGGTCTACGGTCGTCTGAAGCTTTCTTT. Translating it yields CAWTPRQGLRSSEAFF.

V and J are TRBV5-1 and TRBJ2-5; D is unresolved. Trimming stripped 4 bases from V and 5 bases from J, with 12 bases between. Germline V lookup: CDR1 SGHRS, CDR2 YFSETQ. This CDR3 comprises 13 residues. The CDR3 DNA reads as TGCGCCAGCAGCAGAGGTCAGGAGGAGACCCAGTACTTC. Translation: CASSRGQEETQYF.

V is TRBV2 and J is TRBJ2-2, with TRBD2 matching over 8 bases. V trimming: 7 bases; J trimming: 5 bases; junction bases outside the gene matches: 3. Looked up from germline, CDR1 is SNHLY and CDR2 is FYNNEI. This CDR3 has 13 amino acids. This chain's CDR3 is CASKRERTGELFF. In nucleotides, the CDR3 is TGTGCCAGCAAGCGGGAGAGAACCGGGGAGCTGTTTTTT. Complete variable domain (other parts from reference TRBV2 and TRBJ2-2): EPEVTQTPSHQVTQMGQEVILRCVPISNHLYFYWYRQILGQKVEFLVSFYNNEISEKSEIFDDQFSVERPDGSNFTLKIRSTKLEDSAMYFCASKRERTGELFFGEGSRLTVL.

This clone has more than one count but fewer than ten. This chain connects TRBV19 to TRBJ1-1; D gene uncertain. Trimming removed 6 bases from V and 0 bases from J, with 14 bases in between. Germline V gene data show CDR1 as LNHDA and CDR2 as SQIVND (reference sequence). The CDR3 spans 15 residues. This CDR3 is CASSISGNMNTEAFF. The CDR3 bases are TGTGCCAGTAGCATTTCGGGGAACATGAACACTGAAGCTTTCTTT. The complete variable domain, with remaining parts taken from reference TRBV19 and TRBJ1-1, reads DGGITQSPKYLFRKEGQNVTLSCEQNLNHDAMYWYRQDPGQGLRLIYYSQIVNDFQKGDIAEGYSVSREKKESFPLTVTSAQKNPTAFYLCASSISGNMNTEAFFGQGTRLTVV.